A selection of T cell receptor beta chains follows, all from one sample in a study of spatial heterogeneity in lung cancer. TCRdb analysed the 5' RACE reads with MiXCR anew, one entry per CDR3 protein. In the table there are about 120,000 distinct CDR3 sequences, less than 15% of which are singletons. The sequences come from PBMCs, collected at follow-up. These receptors were taken from a male donor with early-stage non-small cell lung cancer. The conserved cysteine and the conserved F or W are not part of the CDR3 here.

v_call cdr3_aa
TRBV4-1 ASSQFTVVHNYGYT
TRBV7-2 ASSWEGPRAYNEQF
TRBV12-3/TRBV12-4 ASTQQGMNEQF
TRBV20-1 SAHPGGTEAF
TRBV24-1 ATSAQDRTTYNEQF
TRBV7-2 ASSDTGGGARQPQH
TRBV5-1 ASSSSGTSGSGQETQY
TRBV12-3/TRBV12-4 ASSFTGEKLF
TRBV18 ASSLGHSNQPQH
TRBV6-2/TRBV6-3 ASTPSSGNYNEQF
TRBV15 ATSRDRGPEAF
TRBV6-5 ASRKGWTVNTEAF
TRBV18 ASSPGTGGVYGYT
TRBV9 ASSVRQGKTEAF
TRBV12-3/TRBV12-4 ASSLAGENTEAF
TRBV6-5 ASRPGGRTDTQY
TRBV5-1 ASSLRGVKNIQY
TRBV29-1 SVNPAGATDTQY
TRBV30 AWMDKYGYT
TRBV12-3/TRBV12-4 ASSSQGASGANVLT
TRBV7-2 ASSPGPDTQY
TRBV10-2 ASSASRGWEAF
TRBV10-1 ASGQKQGNEQF
TRBV28 ASIPERLAVSTSTDTQY